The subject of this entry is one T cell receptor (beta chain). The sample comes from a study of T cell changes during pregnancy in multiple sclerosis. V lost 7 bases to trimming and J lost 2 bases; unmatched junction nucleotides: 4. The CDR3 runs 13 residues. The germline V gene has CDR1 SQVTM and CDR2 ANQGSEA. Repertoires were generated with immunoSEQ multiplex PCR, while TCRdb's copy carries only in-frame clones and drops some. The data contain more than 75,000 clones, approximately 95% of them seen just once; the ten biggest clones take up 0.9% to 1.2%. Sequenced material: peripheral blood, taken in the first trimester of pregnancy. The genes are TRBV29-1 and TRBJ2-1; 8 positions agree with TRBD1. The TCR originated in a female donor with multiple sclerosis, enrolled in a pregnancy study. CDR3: CSGDRLAYNEQFF. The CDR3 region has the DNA TGCAGCGGGGACAGGTTGGCCTACAATGAGCAGTTCTTC.